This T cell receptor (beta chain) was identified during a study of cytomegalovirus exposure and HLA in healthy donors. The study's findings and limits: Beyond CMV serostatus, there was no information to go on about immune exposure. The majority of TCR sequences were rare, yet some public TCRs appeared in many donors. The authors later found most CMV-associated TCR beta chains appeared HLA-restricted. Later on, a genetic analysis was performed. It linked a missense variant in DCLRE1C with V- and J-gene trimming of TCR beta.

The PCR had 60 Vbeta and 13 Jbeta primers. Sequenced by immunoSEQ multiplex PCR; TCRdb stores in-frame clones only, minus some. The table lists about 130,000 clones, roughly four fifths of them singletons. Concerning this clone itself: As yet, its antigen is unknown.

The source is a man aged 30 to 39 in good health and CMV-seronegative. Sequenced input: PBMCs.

In DNA form, the CDR3 reads TGTGCCAGCAGCCAAGACTTTAGCGTCGATTACGAGCAGTACTTC. This translates into CASSQDFSVDYEQYF. The J gene is TRBJ2-7, the V gene TRBV4-2; a possible D gene is TRBD2 (5 bases). Trimming pared 0 bases from V and 4 bases from J, leaving 13 bases between. CDR3 length: 15 amino acids. Per germline, CDR1 LGHNA and CDR2 YNFKEQ.